The rows below give T cell receptor beta chains drawn from one sample of a study of OX40 agonist ivuxolimab in advanced cancers. Here immunoSEQ multiplex PCR was the method, and the copy in TCRdb shows in-frame clones only, minus some. The sample includes 70,000 or so clones, approximately 80% of them seen just once. The sample consisted of CD4+ or CD8+ T cells sorted from blood, taken in a trial of the OX40 agonist ivuxolimab. The receptors were sampled from an adult with an advanced solid tumor such as melanoma, head and neck, liver or kidney cancer. Each CDR3 is given with its conserved first and last residue. The D gene is left open where the match is weak. Clone size is shown for a subset of rows, as once, few, many or a class of expanded clone.

v_gene	j_gene	d_gene	abundance	CDR3nt	CDR3aa
TRBV27	TRBJ1-5	.	.	TGTGCCAGCAGTCCAGCCATGGGGGGGGAACATCAGCCCCAGCATTTT	CASSPAMGGEHQPQHF
TRBV29-1	TRBJ2-5	TRBD2	.	TGCAGCGTTGAAGATACTAGCGGCTTACAAGAGACCCAGTACTTC	CSVEDTSGLQETQYF
TRBV7-9	TRBJ1-4	.	.	TGTGCCAGCAGCTTGTTCATCTCCCAGGGGCAGGAAAAACTGTTTTTT	CASSLFISQGQEKLFF
TRBV7-2	TRBJ2-1	TRBD2	.	TGTGCCAGCAGCCAAGCGGGAGGGGTCAATGAGCAGTTCTTC	CASSQAGGVNEQFF
TRBV28	TRBJ2-7	TRBD1	.	TGTGCCAGCAGTTTACCCTCGACAGGGGGCTACGAGCAGTACTTC	CASSLPSTGGYEQYF
TRBV5-1	TRBJ2-5	.	.	TGCGCCAGCAGCTCCGGGACTTTTCAAGAGACCCAGTACTTC	CASSSGTFQETQYF
TRBV2	TRBJ2-1	TRBD1	.	TGTGCCAGCAGTTATGACAGGGTTAATGAGCAGTTCTTC	CASSYDRVNEQFF
TRBV6-1	TRBJ2-5	TRBD1	.	TGTGCCAGCAGTGGAAGGACAGGGGGCGGAGAGACCCAGTACTTC	CASSGRTGGGETQYF
TRBV5-1	TRBJ2-3	TRBD1	.	TGCGCCACCAAGACAGGGCTTCTTGGCACAGATACGCAGTATTTT	CATKTGLLGTDTQYF
TRBV11-2	TRBJ2-7	.	.	TGTGCCAGCAGCGTAGGGACTGGGAGCTCCTACGAGCAGTACTTC	CASSVGTGSSYEQYF
TRBV6-5	TRBJ2-1	TRBD2	.	TGTGCCAGCAGGCGACTAGCGGGCGACAATGAGCAGTTCTTC	CASRRLAGDNEQFF
TRBV5-8	TRBJ2-3	TRBD2	once	TGTGCCAGCAACATGGACGGGGAGGGGACAGATACGCAGTATTTT	CASNMDGEGTDTQYF
TRBV19	TRBJ2-2	.	.	TGTGCCAGTAGCAGGGTCAAACACACCGGGGAGCTGTTTTTT	CASSRVKHTGELFF
TRBV4-1	TRBJ1-4	TRBD1	many	TGCGCCAGCAGCAACCATGGGACAGGAAGAGAAAAACTGTTTTTT	CASSNHGTGREKLFF
TRBV7-8	TRBJ1-1	.	.	TGTGCCAGCAGCCACCGGCCGCCAGGGGATACTGAAGCTTTCTTT	CASSHRPPGDTEAFF
TRBV5-4	TRBJ2-2	.	.	TGTGCCAGCAGCTTTCGAGGGGTAGCCGGGGAGCTGTTTTTT	CASSFRGVAGELFF
TRBV6-4	TRBJ2-1	.	medium-sized	TGTGCCAGCAGTGTTTCGGGGGAACCCTACAATGAGCAGTTCTTC	CASSVSGEPYNEQFF
TRBV19	TRBJ2-7	TRBD1	.	TGTGCCAGTAGTACCCGGACAGGGGTCCGATACGAGCAGTACTTC	CASSTRTGVRYEQYF
TRBV6-6	TRBJ1-1	.	.	TGTGCCAGCAGAACCTTAAATTTTGGCGCTTTCTTT	CASRTLNFGAFF
TRBV23-1	TRBJ1-3	.	.	TGCGCCAGCAGTCAATTCCCGTTGTCAGGCTCTGGAAACACCATATATTTT	CASSQFPLSGSGNTIYF
TRBV6-1	TRBJ2-5	.	.	TGTGCCAGCGGGTTAAGGAGGGGGCAGGTGGAGACCCAGTACTTC	CASGLRRGQVETQYF
TRBV18	TRBJ2-5	.	.	TGTGCCAGCTCACCACGGCTTCAAGAGACCCAGTACTTC	CASSPRLQETQYF
TRBV5-6	TRBJ2-7	TRBD2	.	TGTGCCAGCAGTGAGACTAGCGGGGGCCACGAGCAGTACTTC	CASSETSGGHEQYF
TRBV4-1	TRBJ2-5	.	once	TGCGCCAGCAGCCCTATGGGGGGGCGATCGTTCCAAGAGACCCAGTACTTC	CASSPMGGRSFQETQYF
TRBV6-1	TRBJ2-5	.	once	TGTGCCAGCAGTGAAGCGACACACGGAGAGACCCAGTACTTC	CASSEATHGETQYF
TRBV11-2	TRBJ2-1	TRBD2	.	TGTGCCAGCAGCTTAGAGGGGACTAAGTTCGGGAATGAGCAGTTCTTC	CASSLEGTKFGNEQFF
TRBV11-1	TRBJ2-7	.	once	TGTGCCAGCAGCGGGCAGGGGACGCAGGGCGAGCAGTACTTC	CASSGQGTQGEQYF
TRBV7-7	TRBJ1-1	.	.	TGTGCTAGCAGCTCGACGATGAACACTGAAGCTTTCTTT	CASSSTMNTEAFF
TRBV5-4	TRBJ2-6	TRBD2	.	TGTGCCAGCAGCTCCCGGACTAGCGGGAGGAGCGGGGCCAACGTCCTGACTTTC	CASSSRTSGRSGANVLTF
TRBV6-1	TRBJ1-4	.	once	TGTGCCAGCAGCGAAACCCTGGGTGAAAAACTGTTTTTT	CASSETLGEKLFF
TRBV20-1	TRBJ1-2	.	.	TGCAGTGCTAGGGGAGTCTATGGCTACACCTTC	CSARGVYGYTF
TRBV18	TRBJ2-3	TRBD1	.	TGTGCCAGCTCACCGGGACAGGGGAACTCAGATACGCAGTATTTT	CASSPGQGNSDTQYF
TRBV9	TRBJ1-4	TRBD1	few	TGTGCCAGCAGCTTCCGGGACAGCACTAATGAAAAACTGTTTTTT	CASSFRDSTNEKLFF
TRBV29-1	TRBJ2-2	.	.	TGCAGCGTGGCCGGGACCCTCACCGGGGAGCTGTTTTTT	CSVAGTLTGELFF
TRBV4-1	TRBJ1-2	TRBD1	.	TGCGCCAGCAGTGACAGGGCCTCGTATGGCTACACCTTC	CASSDRASYGYTF
TRBV7-2	TRBJ2-7	TRBD2	.	TGTGCCAGCAGCTTTACGCCGGGGGGTTCCTACGAGCAGTACTTC	CASSFTPGGSYEQYF
TRBV28	TRBJ2-7	TRBD1	.	TGTGCCAGCAGTTTGGTTATGGGACAGGGTTCCTACGAGCAGTACTTC	CASSLVMGQGSYEQYF
TRBV4-2	TRBJ2-1	.	.	TGTGCCAGCAGCCAAGATCTGGGAGGACAGGCTAATGAGCAGTTCTTC	CASSQDLGGQANEQFF
TRBV2	TRBJ2-7	.	.	TGTGCCAGCAGCACCGGGACCCCGCCCTACGAGCAGTACTTC	CASSTGTPPYEQYF
TRBV2	TRBJ1-3	.	.	TGTGCCAGCAGTCTTTCGGATACCATATATTTT	CASSLSDTIYF
TRBV7-7	TRBJ2-2	TRBD2	few	TGTGCCAGCAGCCTTACTAGCGGGAAGAACACCGGGGAGCTGTTTTTT	CASSLTSGKNTGELFF
TRBV6-5	TRBJ1-2	TRBD1	few	TGTGCCAGCAGTCCTCAGGGGGATGGCTACACCTTC	CASSPQGDGYTF
TRBV6-1	TRBJ2-2	TRBD2	.	TGTGCCAGCAGTGACGGAAGCGGGAGGAACACCGGGGAGCTGTTTTTT	CASSDGSGRNTGELFF
TRBV11-3	TRBJ2-2	.	.	TGTGCCAGCAGCTTCGGGACTTTGACCGGGGAGCTGTTTTTT	CASSFGTLTGELFF
TRBV6-4	TRBJ2-1	.	.	TGTGCCAGCAGGGTCCTAGTCATTACCTACAATGAGCAGTTCTTC	CASRVLVITYNEQFF
TRBV6-5	TRBJ1-4	.	.	TGTGCCACAAGACGACCAACTAATGAAAAACTGTTTTTT	CATRRPTNEKLFF
TRBV18	TRBJ1-1	.	few	TGTGCCAGCTCACCCCAGGGGACGAACACTGAAGCTTTCTTT	CASSPQGTNTEAFF
TRBV5-1	TRBJ2-5	TRBD2	.	TGCGCCAGCAGCCCCGCGGGGGGTCAAGAGACCCAGTACTTC	CASSPAGGQETQYF